These 11 T cell receptor beta chains share one sample of origin, sequenced in a study of blood T cell repertoires in COVID-19. Method: immunoSEQ multiplex PCR; TCRdb's copy keeps in-frame clones and lacks some. The table has fewer than 15,000 clones, 85% to 90% seen once. Sequenced input: peripheral blood. These receptors were taken from an older woman with active COVID-19.

The CDR3: CAIDRDSNQPQHF. CDR3 coding DNA: TGTGCCATCGACAGAGATAGCAATCAGCCCCAGCATTTT. The chain has TRBV7-9 and TRBJ1-5; D perhaps matches TRBD1 (5 bases). V lost 10 bases to trimming and J lost 0 bases, with 10 bases between them. CDR1 and CDR2 from the germline V gene are SEHNR and FQNEAQ (reference sequence). The CDR3 extends over 13 amino acids.

The chain has TRBV2 and TRBJ1-1; D not resolved. The CDR3 has 14 amino acids. V dropped 8 bases and J dropped 2 bases, with 15 bases sitting between them. Germline V CDR1 and CDR2: SNHLY, FYNNEI. CDR3 DNA: TGTGCCAGCCACAAGGAGGGCCGTAACACTGAAGCTTTCTTT. Amino acids: CASHKEGRNTEAFF.

The chain has TRBV5-8 and TRBJ2-7; TRBD1 matches at 10 bases. V lost 3 bases to trimming and J lost 5 bases; unmatched junction nucleotides: 5. The germline V gene has CDR1 SGHTS and CDR2 YDEGEE. The CDR3 totals 14 residues. CDR3 coding DNA: TGTGCCAGCAGCTGGACAGGGGGAGGCAACGAGCAGTACTTC. As protein: CASSWTGGGNEQYF.

The chain recombines TRBV4-1 with TRBJ1-1; D possibly corresponds to TRBD1 (6 bases). This CDR3 comprises 16 residues. Trimming took 3 bases from V and 6 from J, leaving 20 bases between them. CDR1 is MGHRA, CDR2 YSYEKL, per germline. In DNA, the CDR3 is TGCGCCAGCAGCCAGGCTTCGACAGGTCCGATTCCTGAAGCTTTCTTT. Protein: CASSQASTGPIPEAFF.

The chain combines TRBV18 with TRBJ2-1, with a tentative D call TRBD2 (5 bases). There are 16 residues in the CDR3. V lost 3 bases and J lost 0, with 12 bases in between. Germline values: CDR1 KGHSH, CDR2 LQKENI. The CDR3 loop reads CASSPRTASSYNEQFF. For the CDR3, the DNA is TGTGCCAGCTCACCTAGGACTGCAAGCTCCTACAATGAGCAGTTCTTC.

The rearrangement joins TRBV9 to TRBJ1-6; no clear D. V gave up 0 bases and J gave up 6 bases, with 10 bases separating them. Germline CDR1 SGDLS, CDR2 YYNGEE. The CDR3 spans 15 residues. The CDR3 DNA sequence: TGTGCCAGCAGCGTAGGAGGATCCGGTAATTCACCCCTCCACTTT. Translation: CASSVGGSGNSPLHF.

The rearrangement links TRBV29-1 to TRBJ1-2, with TRBD1 matching over 9 bases. After removal of 6 bases from V and 8 bases from J, the junction contained 7 bases not matched to a gene. The CDR3 totals 12 residues. The germline V gene has CDR1 SQVTM and CDR2 ANQGSEA. Written as DNA, the CDR3 is TGCAGCGTGACAGGGGGGTGGGTCGGCTACACCTTC. The encoded protein is CSVTGGWVGYTF.

The gene calls are TRBV5-8 and TRBJ1-1; D unclear. The CDR3 length is 15 residues. V was trimmed by 4 bases and J by 0 bases, leaving 13 bases between them. The germline CDR1 and CDR2 sequences are SGHTS and YDEGEE. This chain's CDR3 is CASSNQAVLNTEAFF. CDR3 nucleotide sequence: TGTGCCAGCAGCAACCAAGCCGTTCTGAACACTGAAGCTTTCTTT.

CDR3 coding DNA: TGTGCCAGCAGGCGAAGGACAGCCGAAAATGAAAAACTGTTTTTT. Translation gives CASRRRTAENEKLFF. The V call is TRBV3-1 (or the pseudogene TRBV3-2), the J call TRBJ1-4, with D possibly matching TRBD1 (6 bases). Deletions cut 6 bases from V and 5 bases from J, with 16 bases between. CDR1 and CDR2 (germline): LGHDT, YNNKEL (reference sequence). The CDR3 runs to 15 residues.

The chain is built from TRBV10-2 and TRBJ2-1, with TRBD2 matching over 10 bases. Germline CDR1 and CDR2: WSHSY and SAAADI. The trim removed 5 bases at V and 8 bases at J, leaving 6 bases unmatched. The CDR3 has 14 amino acids. The DNA of the CDR3 is TGCGCCAGCAGTCCGGGACTAGCGAGGTATGAGCAGTTCTTC. Its translation is CASSPGLARYEQFF.

The chain carries TRBV6-1 and TRBJ1-6; D call uncertain. The CDR3 sequence is 14 residues long. With 2 bases removed from V and 9 bases from J, the gap between germline ends came to 11 bases. The germline gives CDR1 MNHNS, CDR2 SASEGT. CDR3 sequence (DNA): TGTGCCAGCAGTGAACGTCAGGATAGTTCACCCCTCCACTTT. As protein: CASSERQDSSPLHF.